The subject of this entry is one T cell receptor beta chain. No antigen is known for it. No much larger clone is present one base from it, and per-base qualities are unavailable. This sample is drawn from a study of cytomegalovirus exposure and HLA in healthy donors (dated by TCRdb to the late 2010s). A note on the overall study: An earlier analysis of about 560 of the donors reported about 260 Gb of sequence data and 95 million to 140 million unique TCR beta sequences obtained from about 170 million T cells. Roughly five DR-DQ haplotypes were treated as single units for association and clustering because of strong linkage in the cohort. The study combined high-throughput TCR immunosequencing, statistical association of individual TCRs with disease status, and machine learning to predict cytomegalovirus infection status. All discovery cohort repertoires had been generated on a single sequencing platform. Typing coverage differed by locus: A, B, C, DRB1 and DQB1 were typed in about 629-630 donors, DQA1 in roughly 510, DPA1 in approximately 600, and DPB1 in 400 to 480. A later analysis re-analyzed previously published TCR beta repertoires from roughly 690 donors and added high-resolution HLA genotyping to study TCR occurrence patterns. Of the roughly 390 genotyped donors, approximately 81% were placed in the genetic ancestry cluster associated with self-reported Caucasian donors. The study aimed to test whether cataloging public T cell receptors could reveal signatures of past pathogen exposure. Donor age, sex, ethnicity and CMV serostatus were collected together with the repertoire data. An earlier analysis of roughly 600 of the donors used high-throughput TCR beta sequencing to judge whether each TCR beta V gene segment behaved as functional or pseudogenic. In the later analysis, no new phenotypic data were used to find candidate immune exposures; instead, reliance was placed on TCR beta sequences and their occurrence across donors. A separate validation cohort of over 95 different subjects was used in addition to the roughly 700-subject first cohort. Class I and class II HLA loci were covered by the typing at four-digit resolution. Among 350 to 400 genotyped donors of the cohort, an average of roughly 240,000 unique TCR beta nucleotide sequences were sequenced per donor, approximately 20% of them non-productive. In a later genetic analysis, genome-wide SNP genotypes for about 65% of the roughly 700 donors were used, and that subset was treated as a discovery cohort. The study used immunosequencing to profile the T cell repertoires of around 600 subjects and linked those repertoires to cytomegalovirus serostatus. An early release that covered fewer than 750 HLA-typed donors contained about 300 gigabases of sequencing data and 85 million to 100 million unique TCR sequences.

The full study reports these points: Cytomegalovirus status was reported to be diagnosed by the classifier with high specificity and sensitivity in both the original and validation cohorts. A total of 150 or so TCR beta chains were listed by the study as associated with cytomegalovirus. Broadly in line with IMGT annotations, most TCR beta V segments showed up in productive rearrangements about 87% or about 30% of the time in an earlier analysis of roughly 590 of the donors. Because HLA typing was unavailable for some donors at each locus, only the typed subset was used in association tests. Because counts were too low, some 17 rarely observed V segments, including chromosome 9 orphons, were excluded from the earlier analysis of around 590 of the donors. The cohort was sequenced for TCR beta chains only, and without alpha or paired-chain data the features that could be detected were limited. A further reported finding was that TCR beta sequences accurately predicted the HLA-A and HLA-B alleles for most subjects in the first cohort. Across donors, most TCR sequences were observed very rarely, whereas some public TCRs were present in many individuals. It was suggested by the authors that the approach could potentially be generalized to other disease states and immunological phenotypes. When HLA alleles, especially DR and DQ, strongly co-occurred, TCR associations were difficult to assign to individual alleles. Several of the top co-occurrence clusters appeared to be linked to parvovirus B19, influenza, CMV and Epstein-Barr virus, according to a later analysis. A later genetic analysis reported fewer N-insertions in productive TCRs among donors in an Asian-associated ancestry cluster than the roughly 650-donor mean. Linkage disequilibrium might explain the correlated functional status among segregating V segments, but an unknown experimental factor could not be ruled out. The only immune exposure information available for the cohort was CMV serostatus. Compared with equally common non-associated chains, HLA-associated TCR beta chains in a later analysis were more clonally expanded and had lower generation probabilities. The sequencing pipeline was judged likely to have produced a cluster of highly shared sequence variants as a technical artifact. Some IMGT-functional V segments, including TRBV6-2 and TRBV6-3, could not be distinguished by the 87-base-pair reads and were therefore excluded. In a later analysis, most CMV-associated TCR beta chains were found to appear HLA-restricted, with HLA associations seemingly driven largely by CMV exposure. V-gene and J-gene trimming of TCR beta chains was associated with a missense DCLRE1C variant in a later genetic analysis, and the association was replicated in an independent cohort. In a later analysis, the rate of TCR association differed among HLA loci, with DRB1 alleles having the most associated TCRs and HLA-C alleles having the fewest. A few of the identified cytomegalovirus-associated TCR beta chains were confirmed in vitro to be specific for cytomegalovirus antigens. Roughly uniform sequencing depth across donors was assumed in presence/absence analyses, although this assumption may not hold. In a later analysis, some 18,000 TCR beta sequences were associated with specific HLA alleles at a false discovery rate of 0.05.

The protocol used for the library was the immunoSEQ multiplex PCR assay. A mixture of 60 forward primers for TCR Vbeta segments and 13 reverse primers for TCR Jbeta segments was used in the multiplex PCR. The CDR3 region of rearranged TCR beta genes was amplified from genomic DNA with a multiplex PCR assay. The Illumina HiSeq System was used to sequence the amplified TCR beta libraries as 87-base-pair reads. The published analysis was carried out like this. A later analysis tallied around 82 million unique TCR beta chains across the 666 repertoires, and approximately 11 million of those chains were shared by two or more donors. Raw reads were error-corrected and collapsed into unique sequences with a nearest-neighbor algorithm that merged closely related sequences to remove PCR and sequencing errors. CDR3 sequences were aligned to IMGT reference sequences to assign V, D and J gene segments. Each retained sequence needed at least a six-nucleotide match to both a V gene segment and a J gene segment. A rearrangement was called productive if the CDR3 had no stop codons and remained in frame with V and J, and every other rearrangement was called non-productive. CDR3 was defined by IMGT convention, running from the second conserved V-encoded cysteine to the conserved J-encoded phenylalanine. In an earlier analysis of more than 550 of the donors, sequences lacking an unambiguous match to a single V gene segment were excluded. An earlier analysis of 587 of the donors called V segments functional above 56.7% productive rearrangements and segregating when the between-donor standard deviation exceeded 5%. To diagnose cytomegalovirus status from the catalog of TCR beta chain sequences, a statistical classification framework was built. In a later analysis, V and J genes were assigned by comparing TCR nucleotide sequences against IMGT/GENE-DB human TR gene sequences. In a later analysis, CDR3 sequences and most-parsimonious VDJ recombination scenarios were assigned using the TCRdist pipeline. In a later analysis, every TCR beta chain was defined by the combination of its CDR3 amino acid sequence and its V-gene family, and reads without a unique V-gene family were dropped. A later analysis removed 592 highly shared, low-generation-probability nucleotide sequences to deal with suspected cross-contamination and a sequencing artifact. In a later analysis, a clonal expansion index for each public chain was calculated from normalized within-repertoire ranks of inferred template counts. A later analysis computed generation probabilities with a VDJ recombination model fitted to out-of-frame rearrangements, and checked the results against IGoR. Hypergeometric tests were used in a later analysis to score TCR-TCR, TCR-HLA and TCR-CMV co-occurrence, with a repertoire-size bias correction applied to the TCR pairs. False discovery rates were estimated in a later analysis by permuting HLA or CMV assignments 20 times. In a later analysis, co-occurring TCRs were grouped using DBSCAN, and TCRdist sequence similarity was added for clustering within HLA-allele-positive subsets. Repertoires with fewer than 30,000 or more than 120,000 public chains, plus five repertoires with anomalous nucleotide sharing, were excluded from co-occurrence clustering. TCRdb obtained this table from immuneACCESS and retained in-frame rearrangements with V and J assigned. These tables miss some clones; where compared with another copy, unresolved V genes account for less than half of the shortfall, and the remainder is unexplained. V and J calls and clone size are those listed in that table; D and trimming were worked out from the DNA. The sample table records around 99,000 clones; about 80% of these occur just once. The ten top clones hold approximately 2.6% of the sample.

The cohort was made up of under 800 healthy bone marrow donors. Cohort members were all nominally healthy when sampled, although unrecorded immune exposures were likely present. The donor tested CMV seropositive and was one of the 289 seropositive cohort members. A peripheral blood sample was collected from each donor, and TCR beta sequencing was performed on peripheral blood mononuclear cells. The Qiagen DNeasy Blood Extraction Kit was used to extract genomic DNA from the blood cell samples. Including the terminal cysteine and phenylalanine, the CDR3 comprises 17 residues. Of the read, only the CDR3 DNA is kept; its 51 bases are in frame from base 1. Based on the germline V gene, the CDR1 and CDR2 sequences are SNHLY and FYNNEI. Trimming takes 6 bases off V and 5 bases off J; junction bases not matched to a gene: 8.

The specimen sequenced was PBMCs. Recombination connected TRBV2 to TRBJ2-2, with TRBD2 matching 14 junction bases. The receptor's source is a man aged 25 to 40 in good health and CMV-seropositive. The encoded CDR3 is CASRTSGGAYVTGELFF. The nucleotide sequence reads as follows: TGTGCCAGCAGGACTAGCGGGGGGGCCTATGTGACCGGGGAGCTGTTTTTT.